Reported below is one TCR beta chain. The record originates from a study of CD8 T cells in Susac syndrome. The V gene lost 5 bases and the J gene lost 5 bases, with 21 bases spanning the gap. CDR1 KGHDR and CDR2 SFDVKD come from the germline V gene. The CDR3 covers 16 residues. An input of 0.5 to 1 ug of RNA was subjected to reverse transcription using random hexamers. TCRdb reprocessed the immunoSEQ multiplex PCR reads via MiXCR and lists one record per CDR3 protein. The sample carries a few hundred thousand distinct CDR3 sequences, 93% recorded once. The clonotype originates from a human donor with multiple sclerosis. The chain couples TRBV24-1 to TRBJ2-7; D could derive from TRBD1 or TRBD2 (5 bases each). Sequenced material: CD4+ T cells from PBMCs. CDR3 loop: CATSASTPGRTDEQYF. Written as DNA, the CDR3 is TGTGCCACCAGTGCCTCGACTCCGGGACGGACGGACGAGCAGTACTTC.